This TCR beta chain was recovered during a study of T cell responses to AZD1222 COVID-19 vaccine. Study-level background: Second-dose schedules of about 4 or about 12 weeks were combined.

This CDR3 has 12 residues. Germline assignment: CDR1 SGHTA and CDR2 FQGNSA. V shed 5 bases and J shed 6 bases, with 8 bases lying between them. Some clones are missing from TCRdb's copy, which holds only in-frame ones; the method was immunoSEQ multiplex PCR. The sample records 95,000 to 150,000 clones, under 90% being singletons. This clone was recorded a few times. The chain is built from TRBV7-2 and TRBJ2-1, with unresolved D. Sequenced material: peripheral blood, taken on day 0 of AZD1222 vaccination. This sequence was found in an adult in good health. CDR3 in amino acids: CASSHGANEQFF. The CDR3 DNA reads as TGTGCCAGCAGCCACGGAGCCAATGAGCAGTTCTTC.